Listed below are T cell receptor beta chains from one sample, sequenced in a study of blood T cell repertoires in COVID-19. Clones were sequenced by immunoSEQ multiplex PCR, and TCRdb holds only the in-frame ones, with some missing. Of approximately 270,000 clones in the sample, about nine tenths were seen once. Sequences were obtained from peripheral blood. The receptors were gathered from a man between 50 and 59 years old with acute or convalescent COVID-19. The CDR3 runs from the conserved cysteine through the conserved F or W. D genes are given only for firm matches. Only part of the rows carry a size: once, few, many, or a class if the clone is expanded.

D gene,V gene,J gene,clone size,CDR3 DNA,CDR3 protein
TRBD1,TRBV9,TRBJ2-7,.,TGTGCCAGCAGCGCACAGGGGGCTACATACGAGCAGTACTTC,CASSAQGATYEQYF
.,TRBV10-1,TRBJ2-7,.,TGCGCCAGCAGTGATTCGTTGCGCGAGCAGTACTTC,CASSDSLREQYF
.,TRBV19,TRBJ1-2,few,TGTGCCAGTAGGCTACAGATAGACTATGGCTACACCTTC,CASRLQIDYGYTF
.,TRBV5-5,TRBJ1-1,.,TGTGCCAGCAGCCAGGATAGGTTTGGAGCTTTCTTT,CASSQDRFGAFF
.,TRBV7-6,TRBJ1-1,.,TGTGCCAGCAGCGACCTAGAGTGGCGCACTGAAGCTTTCTTT,CASSDLEWRTEAFF
TRBD2,TRBV6-5,TRBJ2-5,.,TGTGCCACCGCTGCGGGGGGGCAAGAGACCCAGTACTTC,CATAAGGQETQYF
.,TRBV6-2/TRBV6-3,TRBJ1-2,.,TGTGCCAGCAGTTACGCCGGCGAGGCTAACTATGGCTACACCTTC,CASSYAGEANYGYTF
.,TRBV27,TRBJ2-5,.,TGTGCCAGCAGTAGAGGGATTGTGGAGACCCAGTACTTC,CASSRGIVETQYF
.,TRBV11-2,TRBJ2-7,.,TGTGCCAGCAGCTTAGGGGCCGGCCTCTACGAGCAGTACTTC,CASSLGAGLYEQYF
.,TRBV19,TRBJ2-1,.,TGTGCCAGTAGTACCTACCTCTACAATGAGCAGTTCTTC,CASSTYLYNEQFF
.,TRBV4-1,TRBJ1-2,.,TGCGCCAGCAGCCAACAGGGGTGGGGTGACTATGGCTACACCTTC,CASSQQGWGDYGYTF
.,TRBV27,TRBJ2-2,.,TGTGCCAGCAGTTTTGGAGGGGCTCGGGAGCTGTTTTTT,CASSFGGARELFF
TRBD2,TRBV5-6,TRBJ2-2,.,TGTGCCAGCAGCTTCGGGACTAGCGGGGCCCACACCGGGGAGCTGTTTTTT,CASSFGTSGAHTGELFF
TRBD2,TRBV5-1,TRBJ2-5,once,TGCGCCAGCAGCTTCGTAGCGGGGGGGCTAGAGACCCAGTACTTC,CASSFVAGGLETQYF
TRBD1,TRBV9,TRBJ1-3,.,TGTGCCAGCAGCGCCCCGGGACAGCGAAACACCATATATTTT,CASSAPGQRNTIYF
.,TRBV14,TRBJ2-4,.,TGTGCCAGCAGCCAAGGAGGGCTAGCGAACATTCAGTACTTC,CASSQGGLANIQYF
.,TRBV27,TRBJ2-1,.,TGTGCCAGCAGTTTCTACCATGAGCAGTTCTTC,CASSFYHEQFF
.,TRBV7-9,TRBJ2-1,once,TGTGCCAGCAGCTTAGATCAGGTTAATGAGCAGTTCTTC,CASSLDQVNEQFF
.,TRBV25-1,TRBJ1-2,.,TGTGCCAGCATCCGAGGGTTTGGCTACACCTTC,CASIRGFGYTF
TRBD1,TRBV18,TRBJ1-3,once,TGTGCCAGCTCACCATGGGGGACAGGGAAAAACACCATATATTTT,CASSPWGTGKNTIYF
.,TRBV7-2,TRBJ1-5,.,TGTGCCAGCAGCCCCGGGGGGGGAGGCAATCAGCCCCAGCATTTT,CASSPGGGGNQPQHF
.,TRBV30,TRBJ1-2,.,TGTGCCTGGAGTGTACAAGCTAACTATGGCTACACCTTC,CAWSVQANYGYTF
.,TRBV10-1,TRBJ1-1,.,TGCGCCAGCAGTGAAGGGAGGGTGAACACTGAAGCTTTCTTT,CASSEGRVNTEAFF
TRBD1,TRBV27,TRBJ1-5,.,TGTGCCAGCAGTTTAGAGGGGGCAAGAGGGCCCCAGCATTTT,CASSLEGARGPQHF
.,TRBV7-9,TRBJ1-6,.,TGTGCCAGCAGCCCAGGGGATAATTCACCCCTCCACTTT,CASSPGDNSPLHF
.,TRBV4-2,TRBJ1-4,.,TGTGCCAGCAGCCAAGCGACATCCCCAACTAATGAAAAACTGTTTTTT,CASSQATSPTNEKLFF
.,TRBV19,TRBJ2-4,.,TGTGCCAGTAGTTTAAGTGGAGCACTAGCCAAAAACATTCAGTACTTC,CASSLSGALAKNIQYF
TRBD1,TRBV12-5,TRBJ2-5,.,TGTGCTAGTGGTTCGCTCAGGGGGTTCCAAGAGACCCAGTACTTC,CASGSLRGFQETQYF
.,TRBV12-3/TRBV12-4,TRBJ2-2,.,TGTGCCAGCATCAACTCGCCCGGGGAGCTGTTTTTT,CASINSPGELFF
TRBD2,TRBV19,TRBJ2-1,.,TGTGCCAGTAGTGCACTAGCGGGGGGGCCAAGTGAGCAGTTCTTC,CASSALAGGPSEQFF
.,TRBV11-2,TRBJ1-5,once,TGTGCCAGCAGCTTAAACGGGGAACCTAATCAGCCCCAGCATTTT,CASSLNGEPNQPQHF
TRBD2,TRBV2,TRBJ2-7,.,TGTGCCAGCAGAGGGGACTACCCCTCCTACGAGCAGTACTTC,CASRGDYPSYEQYF
.,TRBV7-9,TRBJ2-3,.,TGTGCCAGCAGCTCCGGACATCCTAGCACAGATACGCAGTATTTT,CASSSGHPSTDTQYF
.,TRBV30,TRBJ1-1,.,TGTGCCTGGAGTTCCCAGAACACTGAAGCTTTCTTT,CAWSSQNTEAFF
TRBD1,TRBV5-6,TRBJ1-1,.,TGTGCCAGCAGTTATGACAGGGGGCCGGGCGCTTTCTTT,CASSYDRGPGAFF
.,TRBV3-1/TRBV3-2,TRBJ2-7,.,TGTGCCAGCAGCCAAGCGTCCTCGAGGGGGGAGCAGTACTTC,CASSQASSRGEQYF
.,TRBV4-1,TRBJ1-4,.,TGCGCCAGCAGCCCGCCCACACCTTATAATGAAAAACTGTTTTTT,CASSPPTPYNEKLFF
TRBD1,TRBV3-1/TRBV3-2,TRBJ2-2,.,TGTGCCAGCAGCCAAGAGAGGACAGGGAATACCGGGGAGCTGTTTTTT,CASSQERTGNTGELFF
.,TRBV12-3/TRBV12-4,TRBJ2-5,.,TGTGCCAGCAGTTTAGGGCAGCAAGAGACCCAGTACTTC,CASSLGQQETQYF
TRBD1,TRBV12-5,TRBJ1-1,once,TGTGCTAGCCAAGACAGGGGCCCATTGGAAGCTTTCTTT,CASQDRGPLEAFF
.,TRBV7-3,TRBJ2-5,once,TGTGCCAGCAGCCCGGCCGGAGGCCAAGAGACCCAGTACTTC,CASSPAGGQETQYF
TRBD1,TRBV10-1,TRBJ2-2,.,TGCGCCAGCAGTGCGAGGACAGGGGGCACCGGGGAGCTGTTTTTT,CASSARTGGTGELFF
.,TRBV7-2,TRBJ2-5,.,TGTGCCAGCAGCGACGTTGCAGGGACCCAGTACTTC,CASSDVAGTQYF
.,TRBV7-3,TRBJ2-5,.,TGTGCCAGCAGCTTATCTCCAGGGCAAGAGACCCAGTACTTC,CASSLSPGQETQYF
TRBD1,TRBV12-3/TRBV12-4,TRBJ1-2,.,TGTGCCAGCAGTCAAAACAGGGGCGGCTACACCTTC,CASSQNRGGYTF
TRBD1,TRBV18,TRBJ1-4,.,TGTGCCAGCTCAGCGGCAGCAACAGGGGCTAATGAAAAACTGTTTTTT,CASSAAATGANEKLFF